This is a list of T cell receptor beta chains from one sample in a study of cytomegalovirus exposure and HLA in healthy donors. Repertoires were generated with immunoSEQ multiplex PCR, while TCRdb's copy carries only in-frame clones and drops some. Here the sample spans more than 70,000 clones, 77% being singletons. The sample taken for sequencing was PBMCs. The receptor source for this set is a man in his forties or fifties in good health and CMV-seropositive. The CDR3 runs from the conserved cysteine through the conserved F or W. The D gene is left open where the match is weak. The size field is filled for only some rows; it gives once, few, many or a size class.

CDR3 protein: CASSFGVWVEAFF
CDR3 DNA: TGTGCCAGCAGCTTCGGGGTCTGGGTTGAAGCTTTCTTT
J gene: TRBJ1-1
D gene: .
V gene: TRBV5-5
clone size: .

CDR3 protein: CASSLLGAYEQYF
CDR3 DNA: TGTGCCAGCAGCTTGCTAGGGGCATACGAGCAGTACTTC
J gene: TRBJ2-7
D gene: .
V gene: TRBV5-6
clone size: .

CDR3 protein: CASSVQGSLWDTQYF
CDR3 DNA: TGTGCCAGCAGCGTCCAAGGGAGTTTGTGGGATACGCAGTATTTT
J gene: TRBJ2-3
D gene: .
V gene: TRBV7-3
clone size: once

CDR3 protein: CASSLDRLANTGELFF
CDR3 DNA: TGTGCCAGCAGCTTAGATCGCCTAGCCAACACCGGGGAGCTGTTTTTT
J gene: TRBJ2-2
D gene: .
V gene: TRBV11-3
clone size: .

CDR3 protein: CAIKSSGAQETQYF
CDR3 DNA: TGTGCCATCAAGTCTAGCGGAGCCCAAGAGACCCAGTACTTC
J gene: TRBJ2-5
D gene: TRBD2
V gene: TRBV10-3
clone size: once

CDR3 protein: CASATGLSNTEAFF
CDR3 DNA: TGTGCCAGTGCGACGGGACTTTCGAACACTGAAGCTTTCTTT
J gene: TRBJ1-1
D gene: .
V gene: TRBV19
clone size: .

CDR3 protein: CASSLGPHGELFF
CDR3 DNA: TGTGCCAGCAGCTTAGGGCCCCACGGGGAGCTGTTTTTT
J gene: TRBJ2-2
D gene: .
V gene: TRBV7-8
clone size: .

CDR3 protein: CASRGTGSSTGELFF
CDR3 DNA: TGTGCCAGTAGGGGGACAGGGTCGTCCACCGGGGAGCTGTTTTTT
J gene: TRBJ2-2
D gene: TRBD1
V gene: TRBV19
clone size: .

CDR3 protein: CASSLIGTALNEQFF
CDR3 DNA: TGTGCCAGCAGCTTGATAGGGACAGCCTTAAATGAGCAGTTCTTC
J gene: TRBJ2-1
D gene: TRBD1
V gene: TRBV7-3
clone size: .

CDR3 protein: CASSQDRGTASGEQFF
CDR3 DNA: TGTGCCAGCAGCCAAGATAGGGGGACGGCCAGCGGTGAGCAGTTCTTC
J gene: TRBJ2-1
D gene: .
V gene: TRBV4-2
clone size: .

CDR3 protein: CASRPSGFKNIQYF
CDR3 DNA: TGTGCCAGCAGACCTAGCGGGTTCAAAAACATTCAGTACTTC
J gene: TRBJ2-4
D gene: TRBD2
V gene: TRBV7-2
clone size: .

CDR3 protein: CASSLLRTSGSADTQYF
CDR3 DNA: TGTGCCAGCAGCTTATTAAGGACTAGCGGGAGTGCAGATACGCAGTATTTT
J gene: TRBJ2-3
D gene: TRBD2
V gene: TRBV11-2
clone size: .

CDR3 protein: CASSSADSSDYGYTF
CDR3 DNA: TGTGCCAGCAGCTCCGCGGACTCGAGTGACTATGGCTACACCTTC
J gene: TRBJ1-2
D gene: .
V gene: TRBV6-6
clone size: .

CDR3 protein: CASSRGQLSSGANVLTF
CDR3 DNA: TGCGCCAGCAGCCGAGGACAGCTTAGCTCTGGGGCCAACGTCCTGACTTTC
J gene: TRBJ2-6
D gene: .
V gene: TRBV5-1
clone size: few

CDR3 protein: CASPRAGTSTQYF
CDR3 DNA: TGTGCCAGCCCTAGGGCCGGGACTAGTACGCAGTATTTT
J gene: TRBJ2-3
D gene: .
V gene: TRBV21-1
clone size: once

CDR3 protein: CASSLGPGGTIEQYF
CDR3 DNA: TGTGCCAGCAGCTTGGGTCCAGGGGGGACGATCGAGCAGTACTTC
J gene: TRBJ2-7
D gene: .
V gene: TRBV5-6
clone size: once

CDR3 protein: CASSYSARSNQPQHF
CDR3 DNA: TGTGCCAGCAGTTACTCTGCGAGGAGCAATCAGCCCCAGCATTTT
J gene: TRBJ1-5
D gene: .
V gene: TRBV6-6
clone size: .

CDR3 protein: CASSHTSGFSYEQYF
CDR3 DNA: TGTGCCAGCAGCCACACTAGCGGCTTCTCCTACGAGCAGTACTTC
J gene: TRBJ2-7
D gene: TRBD2
V gene: TRBV7-9
clone size: .

CDR3 protein: CASSLDRTETQYF
CDR3 DNA: TGTGCCAGCAGCCTGGACAGGACGGAGACCCAGTACTTC
J gene: TRBJ2-5
D gene: TRBD1
V gene: TRBV4-2
clone size: few

CDR3 protein: CASSLGVEAGDDEQYF
CDR3 DNA: TGTGCCAGCAGCCTAGGTGTTGAGGCGGGAGACGACGAGCAGTACTTC
J gene: TRBJ2-7
D gene: TRBD2
V gene: TRBV13
clone size: .

CDR3 protein: CASGFLLAGGTGELFF
CDR3 DNA: TGTGCTAGTGGTTTTCTTCTAGCGGGAGGGACCGGGGAGCTGTTTTTT
J gene: TRBJ2-2
D gene: TRBD2
V gene: TRBV12-5
clone size: few

CDR3 protein: CASSDSGGQVDTQYF
CDR3 DNA: TGTGCCAGCAGTGACTCCGGTGGACAGGTGGATACGCAGTATTTT
J gene: TRBJ2-3
D gene: TRBD1
V gene: TRBV6-5
clone size: .

CDR3 protein: CASSLYRLGTQYF
CDR3 DNA: TGTGCCAGCAGTTTATACCGACTAGGGACGCAGTATTTT
J gene: TRBJ2-3
D gene: .
V gene: TRBV27
clone size: .

CDR3 protein: CASSRTGTQETQYF
CDR3 DNA: TGTGCCAGCTCGAGGACGGGAACACAAGAGACCCAGTACTTC
J gene: TRBJ2-5
D gene: .
V gene: TRBV2
clone size: few

CDR3 protein: CASSQDPAVRGRGGLNTEAFF
CDR3 DNA: TGCGCCAGCAGCCAAGATCCGGCAGTACGCGGCCGCGGGGGGTTGAACACTGAAGCTTTCTTT
J gene: TRBJ1-1
D gene: .
V gene: TRBV4-3
clone size: .

CDR3 protein: CASSIPGEHTGELFF
CDR3 DNA: TGTGCCAGTAGTATCCCAGGGGAACACACCGGGGAGCTGTTTTTT
J gene: TRBJ2-2
D gene: .
V gene: TRBV19
clone size: .

CDR3 protein: CAWFPAPGSGANGLTF
CDR3 DNA: TGTGCCTGGTTCCCCGCCCCAGGCTCTGGGGCCAACGGCCTGACTTTC
J gene: TRBJ2-6
D gene: .
V gene: TRBV30
clone size: .

CDR3 protein: CASSLAAGKGGYTF
CDR3 DNA: TGTGCCAGCAGCTTGGCCGCAGGGAAGGGTGGCTACACCTTC
J gene: TRBJ1-2
D gene: .
V gene: TRBV5-5
clone size: .

CDR3 protein: CASSLQSNTEAFF
CDR3 DNA: TGTGCCAGCAGCTTACAGTCTAACACTGAAGCTTTCTTT
J gene: TRBJ1-1
D gene: .
V gene: TRBV5-5
clone size: .

CDR3 protein: CASSFPQGTGNTIYF
CDR3 DNA: TGTGCCAGTAGTTTCCCACAGGGGACTGGAAACACCATATATTTT
J gene: TRBJ1-3
D gene: TRBD1
V gene: TRBV19
clone size: .

CDR3 protein: CASSGQHEKLFF
CDR3 DNA: TGTGCCTCATCGGGACAGCATGAAAAACTGTTTTTT
J gene: TRBJ1-4
D gene: TRBD1
V gene: TRBV30
clone size: .

CDR3 protein: CASSPGQGIYSNQPQHF
CDR3 DNA: TGTGCCAGCAGCCCGGGACAGGGCATATATAGCAATCAGCCCCAGCATTTT
J gene: TRBJ1-5
D gene: TRBD1
V gene: TRBV9
clone size: once

CDR3 protein: CATQIAGGPTGELFF
CDR3 DNA: TGTGCCACCCAAATAGCGGGAGGGCCCACCGGGGAGCTGTTTTTT
J gene: TRBJ2-2
D gene: TRBD2
V gene: TRBV11-2
clone size: once

CDR3 protein: CASRWGGDETQYF
CDR3 DNA: TGTGCCAGTAGGTGGGGAGGGGACGAGACCCAGTACTTC
J gene: TRBJ2-5
D gene: TRBD2
V gene: TRBV2
clone size: once

CDR3 protein: CAISRASEKNTGELFF
CDR3 DNA: TGTGCCATCAGCCGAGCAAGCGAGAAGAACACCGGGGAGCTGTTTTTT
J gene: TRBJ2-2
D gene: .
V gene: TRBV10-3
clone size: .

CDR3 protein: CASRPGTSGIDGTQYF
CDR3 DNA: TGTGCCAGCAGACCCGGGACTAGCGGGATAGACGGGACCCAGTACTTC
J gene: TRBJ2-5
D gene: TRBD2
V gene: TRBV6-6
clone size: .

CDR3 protein: CASRYGQGGKGDNEQFF
CDR3 DNA: TGCGCCAGCAGATATGGACAGGGGGGCAAGGGAGACAATGAGCAGTTCTTC
J gene: TRBJ2-1
D gene: TRBD1
V gene: TRBV5-1
clone size: .

CDR3 protein: CASSLRRGGLETQYF
CDR3 DNA: TGTGCCAGCAGCCTAAGGCGGGGAGGGTTAGAGACCCAGTACTTC
J gene: TRBJ2-5
D gene: TRBD2
V gene: TRBV27
clone size: .

CDR3 protein: CASSSGLAGVMDEQFF
CDR3 DNA: TGTGCCAGCTCATCGGGACTAGCGGGAGTTATGGATGAGCAGTTCTTC
J gene: TRBJ2-1
D gene: TRBD2
V gene: TRBV18
clone size: once

CDR3 protein: CASSLDRGAGELFF
CDR3 DNA: TGTGCCAGCAGCTTGGACAGGGGCGCCGGGGAGCTGTTTTTT
J gene: TRBJ2-2
D gene: TRBD1
V gene: TRBV5-4
clone size: .

CDR3 protein: CASGAGVIYF
CDR3 DNA: TGTGCCAGCGGTGCGGGGGTAATCTACTTC
J gene: TRBJ2-4
D gene: TRBD2
V gene: TRBV5-6
clone size: .

CDR3 protein: CASYASGLAHNEQFF
CDR3 DNA: TGTGCCAGCTATGCCAGCGGACTAGCTCACAATGAGCAGTTCTTC
J gene: TRBJ2-1
D gene: TRBD2
V gene: TRBV11-3
clone size: .

CDR3 protein: CASSLGAAYGYTF
CDR3 DNA: TGCGCCAGCAGCTTGGGAGCAGCGTATGGCTACACCTTC
J gene: TRBJ1-2
D gene: .
V gene: TRBV5-1
clone size: .

CDR3 protein: CASSLGAGYNEQFF
CDR3 DNA: TGTGCCAGCAGCTTAGGAGCGGGGTACAATGAGCAGTTCTTC
J gene: TRBJ2-1
D gene: TRBD2
V gene: TRBV7-6
clone size: .